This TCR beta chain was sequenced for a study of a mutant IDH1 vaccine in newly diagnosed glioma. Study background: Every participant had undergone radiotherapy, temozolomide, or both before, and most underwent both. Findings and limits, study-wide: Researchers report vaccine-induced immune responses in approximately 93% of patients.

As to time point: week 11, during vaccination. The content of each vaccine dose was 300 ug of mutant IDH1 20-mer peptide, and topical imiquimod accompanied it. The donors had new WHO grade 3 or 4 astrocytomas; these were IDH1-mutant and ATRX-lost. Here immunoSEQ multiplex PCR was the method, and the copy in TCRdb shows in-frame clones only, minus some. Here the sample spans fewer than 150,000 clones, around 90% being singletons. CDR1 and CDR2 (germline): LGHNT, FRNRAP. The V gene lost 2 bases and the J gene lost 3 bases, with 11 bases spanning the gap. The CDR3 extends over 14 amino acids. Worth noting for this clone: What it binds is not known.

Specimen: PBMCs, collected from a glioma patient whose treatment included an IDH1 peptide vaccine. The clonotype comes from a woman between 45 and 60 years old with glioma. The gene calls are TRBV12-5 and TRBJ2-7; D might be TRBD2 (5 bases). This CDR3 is CASGLPPRDYEQYF. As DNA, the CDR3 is TGTGCTAGTGGTTTGCCCCCGAGGGACTACGAGCAGTACTTC.